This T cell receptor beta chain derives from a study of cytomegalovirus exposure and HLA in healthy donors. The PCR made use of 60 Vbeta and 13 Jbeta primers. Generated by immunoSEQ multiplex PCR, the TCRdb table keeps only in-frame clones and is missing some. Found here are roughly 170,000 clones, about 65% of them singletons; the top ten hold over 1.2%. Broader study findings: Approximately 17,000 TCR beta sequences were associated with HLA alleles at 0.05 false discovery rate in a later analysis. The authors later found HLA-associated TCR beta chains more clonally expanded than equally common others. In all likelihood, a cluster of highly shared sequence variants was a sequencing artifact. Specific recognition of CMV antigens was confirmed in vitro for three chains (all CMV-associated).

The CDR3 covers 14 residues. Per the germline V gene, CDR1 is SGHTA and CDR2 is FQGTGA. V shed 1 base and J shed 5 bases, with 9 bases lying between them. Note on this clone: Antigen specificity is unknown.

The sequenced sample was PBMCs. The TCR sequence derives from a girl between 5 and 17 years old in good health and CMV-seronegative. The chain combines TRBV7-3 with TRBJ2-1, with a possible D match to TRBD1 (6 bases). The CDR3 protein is CASSLSQGNNEQFF. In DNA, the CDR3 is TGTGCCAGCAGCTTAAGTCAGGGGAACAATGAGCAGTTCTTC.